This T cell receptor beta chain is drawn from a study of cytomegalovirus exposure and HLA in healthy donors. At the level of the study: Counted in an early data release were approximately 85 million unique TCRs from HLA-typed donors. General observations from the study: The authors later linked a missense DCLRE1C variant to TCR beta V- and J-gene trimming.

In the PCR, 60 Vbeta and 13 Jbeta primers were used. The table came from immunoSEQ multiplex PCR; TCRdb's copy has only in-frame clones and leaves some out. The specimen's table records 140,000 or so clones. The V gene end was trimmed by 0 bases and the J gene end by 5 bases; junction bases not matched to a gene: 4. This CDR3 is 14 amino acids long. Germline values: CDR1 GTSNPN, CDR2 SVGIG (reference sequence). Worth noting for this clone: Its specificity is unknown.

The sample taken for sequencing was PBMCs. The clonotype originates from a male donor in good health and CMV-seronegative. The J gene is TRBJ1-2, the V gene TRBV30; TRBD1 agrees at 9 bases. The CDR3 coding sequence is TGTGCCTGGAGTGTATTTGGGACAGGGTATGGCTACACCTTC. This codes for CAWSVFGTGYGYTF.